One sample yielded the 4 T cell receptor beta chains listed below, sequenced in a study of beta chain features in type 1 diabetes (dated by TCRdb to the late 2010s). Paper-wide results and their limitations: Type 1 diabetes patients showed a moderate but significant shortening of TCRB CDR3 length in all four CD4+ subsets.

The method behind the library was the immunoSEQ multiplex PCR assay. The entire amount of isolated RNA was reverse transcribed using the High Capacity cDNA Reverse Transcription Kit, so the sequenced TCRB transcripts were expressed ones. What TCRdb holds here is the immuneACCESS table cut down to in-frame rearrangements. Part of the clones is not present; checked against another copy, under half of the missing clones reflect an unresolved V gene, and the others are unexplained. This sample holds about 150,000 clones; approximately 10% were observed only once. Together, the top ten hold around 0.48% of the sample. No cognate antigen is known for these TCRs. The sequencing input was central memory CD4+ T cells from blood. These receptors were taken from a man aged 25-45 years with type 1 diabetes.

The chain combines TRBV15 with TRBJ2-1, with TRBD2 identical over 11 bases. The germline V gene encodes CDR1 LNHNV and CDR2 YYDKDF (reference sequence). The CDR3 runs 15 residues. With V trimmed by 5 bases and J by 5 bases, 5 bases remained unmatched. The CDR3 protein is CATSGGTSGHNEQFF. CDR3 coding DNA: TGTGCCACCAGCGGTGGGACTAGCGGTCACAATGAGCAGTTCTTC.

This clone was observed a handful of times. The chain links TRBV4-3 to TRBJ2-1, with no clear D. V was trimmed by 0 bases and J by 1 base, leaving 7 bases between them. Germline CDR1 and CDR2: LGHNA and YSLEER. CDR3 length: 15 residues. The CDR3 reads CASSQDRKSYNEQFF. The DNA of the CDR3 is TGCGCCAGCAGCCAAGACAGGAAGTCCTACAATGAGCAGTTCTTC.

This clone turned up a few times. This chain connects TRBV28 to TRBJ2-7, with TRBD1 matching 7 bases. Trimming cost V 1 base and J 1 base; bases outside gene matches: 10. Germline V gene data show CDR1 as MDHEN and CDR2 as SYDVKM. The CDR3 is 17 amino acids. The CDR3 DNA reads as TGTGCCAGCAGTTTATTTTATGTGCCAGGGGGTTCCTACGAGCAGTACTTC. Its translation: CASSLFYVPGGSYEQYF.

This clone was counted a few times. CDR3 DNA: TGCGCCAGCAGCCCAGACAACGGGGACACTGAAGCTTTCTTT. As protein: CASSPDNGDTEAFF. V gene TRBV5-1 combines with J gene TRBJ1-1, with D unclear. Germline lookup yields CDR1 SGHRS and CDR2 YFSETQ. Trimming removed 4 bases at V and 3 bases at J, with 13 bases between. The length of the CDR3 is 14 residues.